One sample yielded the 11 T cell receptor beta chains listed below, sequenced in a study of siplizumab effects on memory and regulatory T cells. Sequencing used immunoSEQ multiplex PCR; TCRdb keeps in-frame clones, though not all of them. Among 87,000 or so clones, nearly 95% were seen once, and the ten largest hold roughly 0.3%. The sample consisted of non-Treg CD4+ T cells sorted from blood. The receptors were sampled from a human donor in good health.

This clone was found a few times. V and J are TRBV19 and TRBJ2-2; D perhaps matches TRBD2 (7 bases). The CDR3 has 12 residues. The V gene's germline CDR1 is LNHDA and CDR2 SQIVND (reference sequence). CDR3 sequence (DNA): TGTGTCGTCCGGGGGGCGGCCGGGGAGCTGTTTTTT. This sequence encodes CVVRGAAGELFF.

The genes are TRBV5-6 and TRBJ2-1; perhaps TRBD1 as D (6 bases). There are 13 residues in the CDR3. The germline V and J ends were trimmed by 3 bases and 4 bases, with 8 bases remaining between them. Germline values: CDR1 SGHDT, CDR2 YYEEEE. The CDR3 DNA reads TGTGCCAGCAGCTCCGGACAGTACAATGAGCAGTTCTTC. This gives the protein CASSSGQYNEQFF.

The chain is built from TRBV29-1 and TRBJ1-2; D gene unclear. The CDR3 covers 11 residues. V was cut by 1 base and J by 4 bases, with 4 bases left in between. CDR1 and CDR2 from the germline V gene are SQVTM and ANQGSEA. The CDR3 is CSVEGSYGYTF. CDR3 nucleotide sequence: TGCAGCGTTGAAGGGAGCTATGGCTACACCTTC. Complete variable domain (other parts from reference TRBV29-1 and TRBJ1-2): SAVISQKPSRDICQRGTSLTIQCQVDSQVTMMFWYRQQPGQSLTLIATANQGSEATYESGFVIDKFPISRPNLTFSTLTVSNMSPEDSSIYLCSVEGSYGYTFGSGTRLTVV.

The chain uses TRBV6-4 and TRBJ2-3, with a possible D match to TRBD2 (6 bases). There are 14 residues in the CDR3. Trimming removed 5 bases from V and 2 bases from J, with 11 bases in between. Germline V gene sequence: CDR1 MRHNA, CDR2 SNTAGT. CDR3 region: CASSTGTFTDTQYF. For the CDR3, the DNA is TGTGCCAGCAGTACCGGGACTTTCACAGATACGCAGTATTTT.

The CDR3 sequence is CASSSVTANTEAFF. The CDR3 DNA follows: TGTGCCAGCAGTTCCGTGACGGCGAACACTGAAGCTTTCTTT. The chain carries TRBV6-5 and TRBJ1-1; the D is unclear. V lost 4 bases and J 1 base, leaving 10 bases between the germline ends. The CDR3 is 14 amino acids. The V gene's germline CDR1 is MNHEY and CDR2 SVGAGI.

V is TRBV27 and J is TRBJ2-4, with D possibly called TRBD1 or TRBD2 (5 bases each). This CDR3 spans 14 amino acids. The germline gives CDR1 MNHEY, CDR2 SMNVEV (reference sequence). Trimming stripped 4 bases from V and 7 bases from J, with 14 bases between. For the CDR3, the DNA is TGTGCCAGCAGTTGGGTAGGGACGGAGAACATTCAGTACTTC. Translated: CASSWVGTENIQYF.

V gene TRBV7-3 combines with J gene TRBJ1-1; no firm D call. V lost 3 bases and J 1 base, leaving 6 bases between the germline ends. Germline V gene sequence: CDR1 SGHTA, CDR2 FQGTGA. The CDR3 extends over 13 amino acids. The CDR3 region has the DNA TGTGCCAGCAGCTTTGTGGGGAACACTGAAGCTTTCTTT. Amino acid sequence: CASSFVGNTEAFF.

The chain combines TRBV28 with TRBJ2-1; no reliable D call. Per the germline V gene, CDR1 is MDHEN and CDR2 is SYDVKM. V dropped 5 bases and J dropped 1 base, with 6 bases sitting between them. The CDR3 consists of 13 residues. In DNA, the CDR3 is TGTGCCAGCAGTCGATCTTCCTACAATGAGCAGTTCTTC. Translating it yields CASSRSSYNEQFF.

This clone was seen just once. The V call is TRBV10-2, the J call TRBJ2-3, with D possibly TRBD2 on 10 matching bases. CDR3 length equals 17 residues. V lost 0 bases to trimming and J lost 8 bases, with 21 bases between them. CDR1 is WSHSY, CDR2 SAAADI, per germline. CDR3 loop: CASSESGQGAGGLTQYF. The CDR3 region has the DNA TGCGCCAGCAGTGAGTCGGGACAGGGAGCGGGGGGGCTTACGCAGTATTTT.

This chain connects TRBV7-9 to TRBJ1-2, with D maybe TRBD1 (6 bases). CDR3 size: 15 residues. CDR1 is SEHNR and CDR2 is FQNEAQ in the germline V gene (reference sequence). With 1 base removed from V and 2 bases from J, the gap between germline ends came to 11 bases. The CDR3: CASSLEGDNNYGYTF. CDR3 bases: TGTGCCAGCAGCTTAGAGGGGGATAACAACTATGGCTACACCTTC.

This clone was seen a single time. This chain joins TRBV7-6 and TRBJ2-7; 10 bases align to TRBD2. Trimming at V came to 5 bases and at J to 3 bases, leaving 10 bases not matched to a gene. Germline CDR1 is SGHVS and CDR2 is FNYEAQ. CDR3 size: 16 residues. CDR3: CASSMGRTSGNYEQYF. CDR3 nucleotide sequence: TGTGCCAGCAGCATGGGGCGGACTAGCGGAAACTACGAGCAGTACTTC. Full variable domain (outside the CDR3, taken from reference TRBV7-6 and TRBJ2-7): GAGVSQSPRYKVTKRGQDVALRCDPISGHVSLYWYRQALGQGPEFLTYFNYEAQQDKSGLPNDRFSAERPEGSISTLTIQRTEQRDSAMYRCASSMGRTSGNYEQYFGPGTRLTVT.